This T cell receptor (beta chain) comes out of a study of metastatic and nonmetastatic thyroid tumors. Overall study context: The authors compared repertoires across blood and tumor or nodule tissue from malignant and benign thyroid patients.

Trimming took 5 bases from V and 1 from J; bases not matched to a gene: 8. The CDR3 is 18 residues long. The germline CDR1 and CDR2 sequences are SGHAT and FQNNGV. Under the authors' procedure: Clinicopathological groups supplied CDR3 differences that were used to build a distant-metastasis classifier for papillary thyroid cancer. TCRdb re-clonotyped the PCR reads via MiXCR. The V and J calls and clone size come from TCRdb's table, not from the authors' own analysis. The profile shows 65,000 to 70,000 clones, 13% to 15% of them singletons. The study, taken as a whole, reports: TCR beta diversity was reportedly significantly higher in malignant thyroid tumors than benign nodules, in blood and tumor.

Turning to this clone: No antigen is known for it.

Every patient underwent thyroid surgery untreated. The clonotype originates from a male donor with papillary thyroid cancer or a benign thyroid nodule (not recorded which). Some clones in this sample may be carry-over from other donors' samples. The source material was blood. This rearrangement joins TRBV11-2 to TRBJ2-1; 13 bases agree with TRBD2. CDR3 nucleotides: TGTGCCAGCAGCCTCCGACTAGCGGGAGGTCTATCCTACAATGAGCAGTTCTTC. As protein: CASSLRLAGGLSYNEQFF.